Following are 23 T cell receptor beta chains from one sample sequenced in a study of blood T cell repertoires in COVID-19. The assay was immunoSEQ multiplex PCR, and TCRdb's table has in-frame clones only and misses some. The table has about 200,000 clones, 75% to 90% seen once. Input material: peripheral blood. The receptor source for this set is a man aged 40-49 years with acute or convalescent COVID-19.

The V gene is TRBV7-2, the J gene TRBJ2-1, with D possibly being TRBD2 (5 bases). Trimming shortened V by 2 bases and J by 6 bases, and 11 bases separated the two germline ends. The germline gives CDR1 SGHTA, CDR2 FQGNSA. The CDR3 runs to 14 residues. CDR3 amino acids: CASSLNRESNEQFF. As DNA, the CDR3 is TGTGCCAGCAGCTTAAATCGGGAAAGCAATGAGCAGTTCTTC. The full variable domain, in which reference TRBV7-2 and TRBJ2-1 provide the parts outside the CDR3, is GAGVSQSPSNKVTEKGKDVELRCDPISGHTALYWYRQSLGQGLEFLIYFQGNSAPDKSGLPSDRFSAERTGGSVSTLTIQRTQQEDSAVYLCASSLNRESNEQFFGPGTRLTVL.

The chain is built from TRBV5-5 and TRBJ2-5, with 12 bases fitting TRBD2. The CDR3 is 17 residues long. V lost 2 bases, J lost 5 bases, and 10 bases stayed unmatched. Looked up from germline, CDR1 is SGHKS and CDR2 is YYEKEE (reference sequence). CDR3 in DNA: TGTGCCAGCAGCTTAAGGACTAGCGGGGCCAGGGGGGAGACCCAGTACTTC. Amino acid sequence: CASSLRTSGARGETQYF.

The CDR3 DNA is TGTGCCAGCAGCCCCTGGAGTTTGGAGACGGAGCAGTACTTC. Protein: CASSPWSLETEQYF. This chain links TRBV5-6 with TRBJ2-7; D remains ambiguous. CDR1 and CDR2 (germline): SGHDT, YYEEEE. V lost 4 bases, J lost 7 bases, and 18 bases lay in between. There are 14 residues in the CDR3. The full variable domain, completed using reference TRBV5-6 and TRBJ2-7, is DAGVTQSPTHLIKTRGQQVTLRCSPKSGHDTVSWYQQALGQGPQFIFQYYEEEERQRGNFPDRFSGHQFPNYSSELNVNALLLGDSALYLCASSPWSLETEQYFGPGTRLTVT.

The V call is TRBV7-2, the J call TRBJ1-5; 7 bases fit TRBD1. Trimming cost V 4 bases and J 0 bases; bases outside gene matches: 6. Per the germline V gene, CDR1 is SGHTA and CDR2 is FQGNSA. This CDR3 comprises 16 residues. The CDR3 DNA sequence: TGTGCCAGCAGCTATGGGACAGTATATAGCAATCAGCCCCAGCATTTT. Protein: CASSYGTVYSNQPQHF.

The rearrangement joins TRBV3-1 (or the pseudogene TRBV3-2) to TRBJ2-2, with 8 bases identical to TRBD1. Germline V gives CDR1 LGHDT, CDR2 YNNKEL (reference sequence). The length of the CDR3 is 14 residues. V was clipped by 8 bases and J by 3 bases; unmatched bases: 5. CDR3: CASRDRTYTGELFF. In DNA form, the CDR3 reads TGTGCCAGCCGGGACAGGACGTACACCGGGGAGCTGTTTTTT.

The chain is built from TRBV7-9 and TRBJ2-1; D might be TRBD2 (6 bases). The germline V gene encodes CDR1 SEHNR and CDR2 FQNEAQ (reference sequence). V shed 5 bases and J shed 16 bases, with 21 bases lying between them. The CDR3 totals 13 residues. This CDR3 is CASSPGGGGVEFF. CDR3 nucleotide sequence: TGTGCCAGCAGCCCCGGGGGAGGCGGGGTGGAATTCTTC. Variable domain in full (rest from reference TRBV7-9 and TRBJ2-1): DTGVSQNPRHKITKRGQNVTFRCDPISEHNRLYWYRQTLGQGPEFLTYFQNEAQLEKSRLLSDRFSAERPKGSFSTLEIQRTEQGDSAMYLCASSPGGGGVEFFGPGTRLTVL.

J is TRBJ2-3 and V is TRBV9; possibly TRBD2 for D (6 bases). V was shortened by 4 bases and J by 0 bases, with 27 bases between the two germline ends. Germline V gives CDR1 SGDLS, CDR2 YYNGEE. The CDR3 totals 20 residues. CDR3 bases: TGTGCCAGCAGCCTAGCGCCCAGAGGCCCAACCCTGAATAGCACAGATACGCAGTATTTT. This encodes CASSLAPRGPTLNSTDTQYF.

The chain joins TRBV3-1 (or the pseudogene TRBV3-2) to TRBJ2-4, with unresolved D. CDR1 and CDR2 (germline): LGHDT, YNNKEL (reference sequence). The germline V and J ends were trimmed by 1 base and 1 base, with 8 bases remaining between them. The CDR3 extends over 15 amino acids. CDR3 protein: CASSQAHQAKNIQYF. DNA of the CDR3: TGTGCCAGCAGCCAAGCTCACCAGGCCAAAAACATTCAGTACTTC.

A note on this clone: A junction boundary mismatches the germline segment, possibly from a read error. CDR3 region: CASSLGNDPAAYERYF. CDR3 coding DNA: TGCGCCAGCAGCTTGGGGAATGACCCGGCGGCCTACGAGCGGTACTTC. The J gene is TRBJ2-7, the V gene TRBV5-1; D is ambiguous. Germline CDR1 is SGHRS and CDR2 is YFSETQ. The CDR3 consists of 16 residues.

This clone was found a few times. The rearrangement joins TRBV18 to TRBJ2-3; no definite D call. V was clipped by 4 bases and J by 2 bases, with 13 bases between them. The CDR3 is 15 residues long. Germline CDR1 and CDR2: KGHSH and LQKENI. CDR3 coding DNA: TGTGCCAGCTCACAGGCGTCAGGCTCCACAGATACGCAGTATTTT. Amino acids: CASSQASGSTDTQYF.

The chain combines TRBV30 with TRBJ1-2, with D maybe TRBD1 (6 bases). Trimming left V 4 bases short and J 4 bases short, with 16 bases between. The germline V gene encodes CDR1 GTSNPN and CDR2 SVGIG (reference sequence). The CDR3 length is 14 residues. The CDR3 DNA is TGTGCCTGGATCGCAGGGACAAGCCCCTATGGCTACACCTTC. Translated: CAWIAGTSPYGYTF.

The rearrangement uses TRBV4-1 and TRBJ2-3; tentatively, D is TRBD2 (6 bases). Germline values: CDR1 MGHRA, CDR2 YSYEKL. The CDR3 loop spans 16 amino acids. V lost 0 bases to trimming and J lost 4 bases, with 14 bases between them. The chain's CDR3 is CASSQDRRRDSDTQYF. The CDR3 nucleotides are TGCGCCAGCAGCCAAGATCGGCGGCGGGACTCAGATACGCAGTATTTT.

V gene TRBV29-1 combines with J gene TRBJ2-1; the match to TRBD2 covers 12 bases. Trimming removed 3 bases from V and 6 bases from J; junction bases left unmatched: 9. Germline values: CDR1 SQVTM, CDR2 ANQGSEA. The CDR3 extends over 16 amino acids. The CDR3 coding sequence is TGCAGCGTTGATGGGGACCTAGCGGGAGGGGTCAATGAGCAGTTCTTC. Amino acids: CSVDGDLAGGVNEQFF.

This clone was found once. V usage is TRBV29-1 and J usage is TRBJ2-5, with 10 bases aligning to TRBD2. V lost 4 bases, J lost 5 bases, and 1 base stayed unmatched. This CDR3 has 12 residues. Germline assignment: CDR1 SQVTM and CDR2 ANQGSEA. The CDR3 reads CSVGAGGETQYF. The CDR3 DNA follows: TGCAGCGTTGGAGCGGGAGGGGAGACCCAGTACTTC. Drawing the rest from reference TRBV29-1 and TRBJ2-5, the complete variable domain is SAVISQKPSRDICQRGTSLTIQCQVDSQVTMMFWYRQQPGQSLTLIATANQGSEATYESGFVIDKFPISRPNLTFSTLTVSNMSPEDSSIYLCSVGAGGETQYFGPGTRLLVL.

This chain joins TRBV12-3 or TRBV12-4 and TRBJ1-4, with 8 bases aligning to TRBD1. V lost 5 bases to trimming and J lost 6 bases; unmatched junction nucleotides: 2. The CDR3 spans 13 residues. The DNA of the CDR3 is TGTGCCAGCAGTAGGACAGGGCATGAAAAACTGTTTTTT. Amino acids: CASSRTGHEKLFF.

The J gene is TRBJ2-7, the V gene TRBV7-9; D is unresolved. Germline assignment: CDR1 SEHNR and CDR2 FQNEAQ (reference sequence). The CDR3 runs 14 residues. V lost 4 bases and J 3 bases, leaving 13 bases between the germline ends. Here the CDR3 DNA reads TGTGCCAGCAGCTCGACTCTATCCCTCTACGAGCAGTACTTC. It translates to CASSSTLSLYEQYF. The entire variable domain, with the rest obtained from reference TRBV7-9 and TRBJ2-7, is as follows: DTGVSQNPRHKITKRGQNVTFRCDPISEHNRLYWYRQTLGQGPEFLTYFQNEAQLEKSRLLSDRFSAERPKGSFSTLEIQRTEQGDSAMYLCASSSTLSLYEQYFGPGTRLTVT.

This chain links TRBV7-9 with TRBJ1-2, with D unresolved. The CDR3 has 14 residues. V dropped 0 bases and J dropped 6 bases, with 11 bases sitting between them. Germline assignment: CDR1 SEHNR and CDR2 FQNEAQ (reference sequence). CDR3 protein: CASSLAVANDGYTF. In DNA, the CDR3 is TGTGCCAGCAGCTTAGCCGTGGCAAACGATGGCTACACCTTC. The entire variable domain, with the rest obtained from reference TRBV7-9 and TRBJ1-2, is as follows: DTGVSQNPRHKITKRGQNVTFRCDPISEHNRLYWYRQTLGQGPEFLTYFQNEAQLEKSRLLSDRFSAERPKGSFSTLEIQRTEQGDSAMYLCASSLAVANDGYTFGSGTRLTVV.

The chain couples TRBV3-1 (or the pseudogene TRBV3-2) to TRBJ1-2; 7 bases align to TRBD1. The CDR3 length is 14 residues. J lost 8 bases, V lost 0 bases, and 6 bases had no gene match. Germline V gene lookup returns CDR1 LGHDT and CDR2 YNNKEL (reference sequence). CDR3 sequence reads: CASSQDLDRKGYTF. The CDR3 region has the DNA TGTGCCAGCAGCCAAGATCTGGACAGGAAAGGCTACACCTTC.

The chain is built from TRBV7-2 and TRBJ2-7; TRBD2 is a possible D gene (6 bases). This CDR3 has 18 residues. V lost 5 bases and J 2 bases, leaving 25 bases between the germline ends. Germline loops: CDR1 SGHTA, CDR2 FQGNSA. In DNA, the CDR3 is TGTGCCAGCAGCGAGGGAAGTAGCGGAAACTCCGTCGCCTACGAGCAGTACTTC. It yields the protein CASSEGSSGNSVAYEQYF.

In nucleotides, the CDR3 is TGTGCCAGCAGCTTAATTGGGCTCTCTGGAAACACCATATATTTT. Encoded protein: CASSLIGLSGNTIYF. The chain links TRBV7-9 to TRBJ1-3; D gene unclear. The CDR3 has 15 residues. V gave up 2 bases and J gave up 0 bases, with 8 bases separating them. Looked up from germline, CDR1 is SEHNR and CDR2 is FQNEAQ (reference sequence). Together with reference TRBV7-9 and TRBJ1-3, the CDR3 gives the full variable domain: DTGVSQNPRHKITKRGQNVTFRCDPISEHNRLYWYRQTLGQGPEFLTYFQNEAQLEKSRLLSDRFSAERPKGSFSTLEIQRTEQGDSAMYLCASSLIGLSGNTIYFGEGSWLTVV.

The chain employs TRBV5-5 and TRBJ1-1, with 7 bases matching TRBD1. The CDR3 is 14 residues long. V gave up 4 bases and J gave up 4 bases; unmatched junction bases: 7. CDR1 and CDR2 from the germline V gene are SGHKS and YYEKEE (reference sequence). The CDR3 sequence: CASSLGQDGTEAFF. CDR3 DNA: TGTGCCAGCAGCCTCGGACAGGACGGCACTGAAGCTTTCTTT.

The chain carries TRBV15 and TRBJ2-1; TRBD2 agrees at 11 bases. V lost 5 bases, J lost 2 bases, and 2 bases stayed unmatched. The length of the CDR3 is 15 residues. Germline V gene sequence: CDR1 LNHNV, CDR2 YYDKDF (reference sequence). CDR3 loop: CATSAGLAAYNEQFF. CDR3 DNA sequence: TGTGCCACCAGCGCGGGACTAGCGGCCTACAATGAGCAGTTCTTC.

The chain employs TRBV19 and TRBJ1-5, with 11 nucleotides matching TRBD1. The CDR3 totals 16 residues. Germline CDR1 and CDR2: LNHDA and SQIVND (reference sequence). V trimming: 4 bases; J trimming: 6 bases; junction bases outside the gene matches: 8. The CDR3 loop reads CASSTTGTGGSQPQHF. Written as DNA, the CDR3 is TGTGCCAGTAGTACCACCGGGACAGGGGGTTCTCAGCCCCAGCATTTT.